This T cell receptor beta chain originates from a study of cytomegalovirus exposure and HLA in healthy donors. Study conclusions and caveats: Being productive about 87% or about 30% of the time was typical of most TCR beta V segments in an earlier analysis. Near-uniform donor sequencing depth was presumed by presence/absence analyses.

Concerning this clone itself: Its antigen is not identified.

Amplification used 60 Vbeta primers and 13 Jbeta primers. TCRdb's table, derived via immunoSEQ multiplex PCR, lists solely in-frame clones and lacks some. The data contain some 170,000 clones, roughly 82% of them singletons. Trimming took off 4 bases at V and 2 bases at J, with 18 bases between the two ends. CDR3 length: 16 residues. Per the germline V gene, CDR1 is MGHRA and CDR2 is YSYEKL. The gene calls are TRBV4-1 and TRBJ2-7; D not resolved. This sequence originates from a woman aged 45-60 years in good health and CMV-seropositive. Sequenced: PBMCs. The CDR3 DNA reads TGCGCCAGCAGCCCTCCCGAAGGTCGGCAGGCCTACGAGCAGTACTTC. Its translation is CASSPPEGRQAYEQYF.